Shown below are 21 T cell receptor beta chains from a single sample sequenced in a study of cytomegalovirus exposure and HLA in healthy donors (dated by TCRdb to about 2017). The method was the immunoSEQ multiplex PCR assay. A mixture of 60 forward primers for TCR Vbeta segments and 13 reverse primers for TCR Jbeta segments was used in the multiplex PCR. TCRdb holds this immuneACCESS table with in-frame rearrangements only. Some clones are missing; in checked studies, unresolved V genes explain under half, and the rest has no known cause. The sample yields around 210,000 clones; 85% were counted once. The ten largest account for 0.2% to 0.25% of the sample. The sample was PBMCs. Every receptor here comes from a girl aged 2-10 years in good health and CMV-seronegative.

A word on this clone: The CDR3 does not close with the conserved phenylalanine or tryptophan, likely indicating a read error. The chain carries TRBV5-4 and TRBJ2-7, with TRBD2 as a possible D gene (5 bases). In germline, CDR1 is SGHNT, CDR2 YYREEE (reference sequence). This CDR3 has 13 amino acids. V was pared by 2 bases and J by 2 bases, with 8 bases between. CDR3: CASSLADPYEQYL. DNA for the CDR3: TGTGCCAGCAGCTTAGCGGACCCCTACGAGCAGTACCTC.

The chain combines TRBV7-9 with TRBJ1-5; D gene ambiguous. CDR1 is SEHNR, CDR2 FQNEAQ, per germline (reference sequence). The ends were cut back, 3 bases at V and 3 bases at J, with 9 bases in the middle. This CDR3 contains 14 residues. The CDR3 loop is CASSFGGNNQPQHF. DNA of the CDR3: TGTGCCAGCAGCTTCGGAGGGAACAATCAGCCCCAGCATTTT.

The chain has TRBV27 and TRBJ1-2; TRBD1 agrees at 9 bases. With V trimmed by 0 bases and J by 5 bases, 7 bases remained unmatched. The CDR3 contains 16 residues. Germline CDR1 and CDR2: MNHEY and SMNVEV (reference sequence). The CDR3: CASSLSGTGKFYGYTF. Here the CDR3 DNA reads TGTGCCAGCAGTTTATCAGGGACAGGGAAATTTTATGGCTACACCTTC.

This clone was seen a handful of times. This chain joins TRBV7-9 and TRBJ2-3; 8 bases match TRBD1. V shed 2 bases and J 1 base; nucleotides not matched to a gene: 2. The germline gives CDR1 SEHNR, CDR2 FQNEAQ (reference sequence). CDR3 length: 15 amino acids. CDR3 in DNA: TGTGCCAGCAGCTTATTGGACAGGGGCACAGATACGCAGTATTTT. Translation: CASSLLDRGTDTQYF.

This rearrangement joins TRBV7-9 to TRBJ2-7; 11 nucleotides line up with TRBD2. V shed 3 bases, J shed 3 bases, and the junction held 4 bases outside the gene matches. CDR3 size: 15 residues. Germline values: CDR1 SEHNR, CDR2 FQNEAQ (reference sequence). This chain's CDR3 is CASSLRLAGGYEQYF. The CDR3 nucleotides read TGTGCCAGCAGCTTGCGTCTAGCGGGGGGCTACGAGCAGTACTTC.

This clone was picked up a small number of times. The chain couples TRBV19 to TRBJ1-5; TRBD1 agrees at 8 bases. This CDR3 is built from 13 residues. V gave up 9 bases and J gave up 9 bases; unmatched junction bases: 10. Germline V CDR1 and CDR2: LNHDA, SQIVND (reference sequence). This CDR3 reads CASSTGGGRPQHF. Here the CDR3 DNA reads TGTGCCAGCTCTACAGGGGGAGGGCGGCCCCAGCATTTT.

CDR3 sequence reads: CSVHRGLQDYGYTF. The DNA for the CDR3 is TGCAGCGTGCACAGGGGGCTACAGGACTATGGCTACACCTTC. The rearrangement joins TRBV29-1 to TRBJ1-2; 9 nucleotides agree with TRBD1. V lost 6 bases and J lost 3; bases outside the gene matches: 8. The CDR3 is 14 amino acids. Germline V gives CDR1 SQVTM, CDR2 ANQGSEA.

This clone was counted once. V and J are TRBV9 and TRBJ2-5; 10 positions match TRBD1. The V segment lost 0 bases and the J segment 11 bases; nucleotides outside the gene matches: 7. Germline-derived CDR1 and CDR2 are SGDLS and YYNGEE. CDR3 length: 14 residues. The CDR3 nucleotides read TGTGCCAGCAGCGTAGGACAGGGGGCGTGGGAGCAGTACTTC. Residues: CASSVGQGAWEQYF.

The chain uses TRBV6-5 and TRBJ2-5; unclear D gene. Trimming pared 4 bases from V and 2 bases from J, leaving 8 bases between. The CDR3 totals 13 residues. The V gene's germline CDR1 is MNHEY and CDR2 SVGAGI. The CDR3 DNA reads TGTGCCAGCAGTTTTTCCAATCAAGAGACCCAGTACTTC. It yields the protein CASSFSNQETQYF.

The chain employs TRBV4-2 and TRBJ2-3; 14 nucleotides align to TRBD2. Germline loops: CDR1 LGHNA, CDR2 YNFKEQ. Trimming cost V 4 bases and J 6 bases; bases outside gene matches: 6. CDR3 length equals 16 residues. The chain's CDR3 is CASSRGTSGSADTQYF. DNA of the CDR3: TGTGCCAGCAGCCGGGGGACTAGCGGGAGCGCGGATACGCAGTATTTT.

This rearrangement joins TRBV6-1 to TRBJ1-2; D gene ambiguous. The V gene's germline CDR1 is MNHNS and CDR2 SASEGT. This CDR3 has 11 residues. V lost 1 base, J lost 12 bases, and 9 bases lay in between. CDR3 nucleotides: TGTGCCAGCAGTGAAGGCATGCGTCACACCTTC. Its protein is CASSEGMRHTF.

The gene calls are TRBV4-1 and TRBJ1-4; 8 bases line up with TRBD1. Germline lookup yields CDR1 MGHRA and CDR2 YSYEKL. V trimming: 3 bases; J trimming: 4 bases; junction bases outside the gene matches: 1. CDR3 length: 14 residues. The DNA of the CDR3 is TGCGCCAGCAGCCAGGACAGGGTTAATGAAAAACTGTTTTTT. It specifies CASSQDRVNEKLFF.

The sample holds one count of this clone. V gene TRBV25-1 combines with J gene TRBJ2-1, with D perhaps TRBD1 (5 bases). The CDR3 covers 15 residues. Germline V gives CDR1 MGHDK, CDR2 SYGVNS. V dropped 1 base and J dropped 1 base, with 8 bases sitting between them. CDR3: CASSESTDSYNEQFF. The CDR3 DNA reads as TGTGCCAGCAGTGAATCGACAGATTCCTACAATGAGCAGTTCTTC.

The chain carries TRBV6-5 and TRBJ2-2; TRBD2 matches 8 bases. The trim removed 4 bases at V and 5 bases at J, leaving 3 bases unmatched. CDR3 length: 14 residues. Germline V gene lookup returns CDR1 MNHEY and CDR2 SVGAGI. CDR3 bases: TGTGCCAGCAGTTTGGGACTAGTTACCGGGGAGCTGTTTTTT. Protein: CASSLGLVTGELFF.

Notes on this clone: The same CDR3 can be traced to other DNA sequences in this sample. The chain has TRBV15 and TRBJ1-5; maybe TRBD1 (5 bases). The V end was cut by 8 bases, the J end by 5 bases, with 13 bases between. CDR1 LNHNV and CDR2 YYDKDF come from the germline V gene (reference sequence). This CDR3 is built from 13 residues. Here the CDR3 reads CATAGQSDQPQHF. CDR3 coding DNA: TGTGCCACCGCGGGGCAGTCAGATCAGCCCCAGCATTTT.

The rearrangement links TRBV10-3 to TRBJ2-5; D unclear. The J call may be in error: the DNA end matches TRBJ2-7 better. This CDR3 has 11 residues. The germline CDR1 and CDR2 sequences are ENHRY and SYGVKD. The CDR3 is CAISVLHEQYF. CDR3 bases: TGTGCCATCAGTGTCCTGCACGAGCAGTACTTC.

The V and J genes are TRBV13 and TRBJ2-3, with TRBD1 identical over 8 bases. V was clipped by 5 bases and J by 1 base; unmatched bases: 5. The CDR3 contains 15 residues. The germline CDR1 and CDR2 sequences are PRHDT and FYEKMQ (reference sequence). As DNA, the CDR3 is TGTGCCAGCAGCGACAGGGGTCGTGGCACAGATACGCAGTATTTT. Protein: CASSDRGRGTDTQYF.

The CDR3 reads CASSDVLQPGGLAYEQYF. The CDR3 DNA sequence: TGTGCCAGCAGTGATGTTCTACAACCAGGGGGCCTCGCCTACGAGCAGTACTTC. The chain couples TRBV6-1 to TRBJ2-7, with 8 bases identical to TRBD1. The CDR3 totals 18 residues. CDR1 is MNHNS and CDR2 is SASEGT in the germline V gene. Losses at the gene ends were 3 bases for V and 2 bases for J; bases not matched to a gene: 15.

The rearrangement joins TRBV28 to TRBJ1-5, with no clear D. The germline V and J ends were trimmed by 5 bases and 3 bases, with 2 bases remaining between them. Germline assignment: CDR1 MDHEN and CDR2 SYDVKM. The CDR3 consists of 11 residues. This CDR3 reads CASSLNQPQHF. CDR3 sequence (DNA): TGTGCCAGCAGTCTCAATCAGCCCCAGCATTTT.

DNA for the CDR3: TGTGCCAGCAGCTTCTCCAGATGGGGAAACACCATATATTTT. Residues: CASSFSRWGNTIYF. The V and J genes are TRBV11-1 and TRBJ1-3; D is undetermined. V was shortened by 3 bases and J by 4 bases, with 10 bases between the two germline ends. This CDR3 comprises 14 residues. Germline V gene lookup returns CDR1 SGHAT and CDR2 FQDESV (reference sequence).

As concerns this clone: Compared with germline, one end of the junction differs, possibly owing to a read error. The gene calls are TRBV7-9 and TRBJ2-5; 8 bases are shared with TRBD2. The CDR3 extends over 15 amino acids. CDR1 and CDR2 (germline): SEHNR, FQNEAQ (reference sequence). CDR3 sequence reads: CSSSLRSLAGETQYF. Here the CDR3 DNA reads TGTTCCAGCAGCTTAAGGAGTCTAGCGGGCGAGACCCAGTACTTC.